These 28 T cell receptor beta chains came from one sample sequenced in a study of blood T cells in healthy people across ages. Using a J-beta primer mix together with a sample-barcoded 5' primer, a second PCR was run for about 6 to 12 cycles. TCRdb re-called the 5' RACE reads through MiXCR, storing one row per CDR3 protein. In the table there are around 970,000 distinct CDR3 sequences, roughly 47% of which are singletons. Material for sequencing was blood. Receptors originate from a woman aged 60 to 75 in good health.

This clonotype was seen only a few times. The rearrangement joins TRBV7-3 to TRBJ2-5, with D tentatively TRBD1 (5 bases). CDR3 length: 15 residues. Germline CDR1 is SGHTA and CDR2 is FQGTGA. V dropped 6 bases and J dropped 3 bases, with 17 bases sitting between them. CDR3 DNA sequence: TGTGCCAGCAGGTCCCCGGATAAGGGGAAAGAGACCCAGTACTTC. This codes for CASRSPDKGKETQYF.

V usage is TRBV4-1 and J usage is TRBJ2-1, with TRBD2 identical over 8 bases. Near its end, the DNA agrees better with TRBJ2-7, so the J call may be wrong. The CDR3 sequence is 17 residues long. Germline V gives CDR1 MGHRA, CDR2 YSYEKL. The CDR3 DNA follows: TGCGCCAGCAGCCAAGATCTTACTAGCGGATCCTACAATGAGCAGTACTTC. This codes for CASSQDLTSGSYNEQYF.

CDR3 nucleotide sequence: TGCGCCAGCAGTCTCCTCGTCGACAGGGGCTACCCCTACGAGCAGTACTTC. Its protein is CASSLLVDRGYPYEQYF. The chain has TRBV4-1 and TRBJ2-7; TRBD1 matches 8 bases. J gave up 2 bases and V 6 bases, and 15 bases lay outside the gene matches. Germline assignment: CDR1 MGHRA and CDR2 YSYEKL. There are 17 residues in the CDR3.

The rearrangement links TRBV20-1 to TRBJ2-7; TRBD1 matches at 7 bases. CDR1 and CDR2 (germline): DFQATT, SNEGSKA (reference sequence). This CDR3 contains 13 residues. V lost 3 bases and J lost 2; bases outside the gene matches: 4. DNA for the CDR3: TGCAGTGCTAGCCGGACAGGTACCTACGAGCAGTACTTC. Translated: CSASRTGTYEQYF.

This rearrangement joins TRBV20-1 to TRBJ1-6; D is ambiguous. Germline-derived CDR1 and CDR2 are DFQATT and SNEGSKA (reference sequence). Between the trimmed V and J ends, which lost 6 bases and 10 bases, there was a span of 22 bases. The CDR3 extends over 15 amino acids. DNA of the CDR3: TGCAGTGCCCCCGGCCATGTCGGGTACGGCTCACCCCTCCACTTT. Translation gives CSAPGHVGYGSPLHF.

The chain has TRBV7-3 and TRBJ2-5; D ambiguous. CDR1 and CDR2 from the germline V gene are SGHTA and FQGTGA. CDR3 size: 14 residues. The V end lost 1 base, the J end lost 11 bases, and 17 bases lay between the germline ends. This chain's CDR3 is CASSLNWLYNEQYF. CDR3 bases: TGTGCCAGCAGCTTAAACTGGCTCTACAATGAGCAGTACTTC.

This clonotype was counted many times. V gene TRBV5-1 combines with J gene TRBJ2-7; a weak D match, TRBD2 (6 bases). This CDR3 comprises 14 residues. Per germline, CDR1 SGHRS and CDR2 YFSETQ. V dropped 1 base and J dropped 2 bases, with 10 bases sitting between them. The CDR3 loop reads CASSLSRRAYEQYF. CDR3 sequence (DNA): TGCGCCAGCAGCTTGAGTAGGAGGGCCTACGAGCAGTACTTC.

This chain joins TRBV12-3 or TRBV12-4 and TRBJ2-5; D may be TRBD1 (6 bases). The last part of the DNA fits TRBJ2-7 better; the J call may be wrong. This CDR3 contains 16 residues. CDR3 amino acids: CASSSYRVQAADEQYF. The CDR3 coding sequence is TGTGCCAGCAGTTCCTACAGGGTGCAAGCGGCAGACGAGCAGTACTTC.

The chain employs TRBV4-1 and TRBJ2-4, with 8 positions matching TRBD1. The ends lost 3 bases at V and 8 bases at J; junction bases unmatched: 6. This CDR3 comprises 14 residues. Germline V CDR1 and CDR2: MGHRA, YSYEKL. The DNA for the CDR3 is TGCGCCAGCAGCCACGAATCACAGGGGGACATTCAGTACTTC. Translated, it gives CASSHESQGDIQYF.

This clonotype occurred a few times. CDR3 nucleotides: TGTGCCATCAGACCGGGACTAGCCTACAATGAGCAGTTCTTC. It yields the protein CAIRPGLAYNEQFF. V gene TRBV10-3 combines with J gene TRBJ2-1, with 8 nucleotides matching TRBD2. The CDR3 is 14 residues long. V gave up 6 bases and J gave up 2 bases; unmatched junction bases: 3. Germline-derived CDR1 and CDR2 are ENHRY and SYGVKD.

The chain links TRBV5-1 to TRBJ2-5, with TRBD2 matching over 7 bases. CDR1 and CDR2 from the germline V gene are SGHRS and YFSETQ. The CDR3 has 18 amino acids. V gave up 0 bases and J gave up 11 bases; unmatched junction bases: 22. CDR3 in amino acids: CASSLVGSGPTLGNEQYF. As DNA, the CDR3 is TGCGCCAGCAGCTTGGTAGGTAGCGGGCCCACCCTGGGCAATGAGCAGTACTTC.

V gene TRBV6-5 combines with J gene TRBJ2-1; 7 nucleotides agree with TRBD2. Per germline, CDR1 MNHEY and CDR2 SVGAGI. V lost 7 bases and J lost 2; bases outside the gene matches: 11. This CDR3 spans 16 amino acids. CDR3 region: CASKKSGIGAYNEQFF. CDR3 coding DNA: TGTGCCAGCAAAAAGAGCGGGATTGGTGCCTACAATGAGCAGTTCTTC.

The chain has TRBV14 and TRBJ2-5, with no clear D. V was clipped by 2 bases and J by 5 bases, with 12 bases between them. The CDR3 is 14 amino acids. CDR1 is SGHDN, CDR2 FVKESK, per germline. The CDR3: CASSQTSSGETQYF. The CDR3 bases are TGTGCCAGCAGCCAAACCTCCTCCGGGGAGACCCAGTACTTC.

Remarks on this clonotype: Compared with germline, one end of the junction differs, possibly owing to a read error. CDR3: CVSSLSPGPYEQYF. The CDR3 bases are TGTGTCAGCAGCTTATCCCCCGGACCCTACGAGCAGTACTTC. This chain links TRBV11-1 with TRBJ2-7; unclear D gene. The CDR3 loop spans 14 amino acids. The germline gives CDR1 SGHAT, CDR2 FQDESV (reference sequence). The full variable domain, its missing parts supplied by reference TRBV11-1 and TRBJ2-7, is EAEVAQSPRYKITEKSQAVAFWCDPISGHATLYWYRQILGQGPELLVQFQDESVVDDSQLPKDRFSAERLKGVDSTLKIQPAELGDSAMYLCVSSLSPGPYEQYFGPGTRLTVT.

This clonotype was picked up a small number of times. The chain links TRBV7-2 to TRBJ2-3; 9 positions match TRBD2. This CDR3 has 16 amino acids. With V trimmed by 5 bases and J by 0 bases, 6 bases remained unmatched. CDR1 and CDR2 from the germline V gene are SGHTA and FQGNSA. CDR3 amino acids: CASSVETSGSTDTQYF. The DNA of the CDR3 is TGTGCCAGCAGCGTCGAGACTAGCGGTAGCACAGATACGCAGTATTTT. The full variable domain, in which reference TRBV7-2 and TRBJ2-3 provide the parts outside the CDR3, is GAGVSQSPSNKVTEKGKDVELRCDPISGHTALYWYRQSLGQGLEFLIYFQGNSAPDKSGLPSDRFSAERTGGSVSTLTIQRTQQEDSAVYLCASSVETSGSTDTQYFGPGTRLTVL.

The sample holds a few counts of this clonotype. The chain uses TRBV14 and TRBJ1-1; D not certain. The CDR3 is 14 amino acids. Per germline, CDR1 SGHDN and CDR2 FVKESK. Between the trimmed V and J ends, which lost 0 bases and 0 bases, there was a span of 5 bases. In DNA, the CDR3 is TGTGCCAGCAGCCAAGATCGCGTGAACACTGAAGCTTTCTTT. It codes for CASSQDRVNTEAFF.

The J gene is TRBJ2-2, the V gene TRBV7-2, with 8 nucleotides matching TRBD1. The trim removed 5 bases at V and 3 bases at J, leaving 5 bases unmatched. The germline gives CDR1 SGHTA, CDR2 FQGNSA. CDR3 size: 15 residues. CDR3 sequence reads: CASSPRQGHTGELFF. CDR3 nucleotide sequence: TGTGCCAGCAGCCCGAGACAGGGGCACACCGGGGAGCTGTTTTTT.

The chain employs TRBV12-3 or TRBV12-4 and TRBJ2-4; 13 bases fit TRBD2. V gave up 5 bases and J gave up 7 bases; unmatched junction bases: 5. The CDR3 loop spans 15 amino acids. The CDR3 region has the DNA TGTGCCAGCAGTATAAGGACTAGCGGGAGTAACATTCAGTACTTC. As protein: CASSIRTSGSNIQYF.

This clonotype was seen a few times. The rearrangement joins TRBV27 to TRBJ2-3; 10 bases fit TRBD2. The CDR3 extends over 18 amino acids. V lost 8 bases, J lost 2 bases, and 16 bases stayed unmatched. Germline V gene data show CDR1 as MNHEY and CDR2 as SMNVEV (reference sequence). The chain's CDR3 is CASLRTLVAGGPTDTQYF. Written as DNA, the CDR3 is TGTGCCAGCCTTCGTACCCTCGTAGCGGGAGGACCCACAGATACGCAGTATTTT.

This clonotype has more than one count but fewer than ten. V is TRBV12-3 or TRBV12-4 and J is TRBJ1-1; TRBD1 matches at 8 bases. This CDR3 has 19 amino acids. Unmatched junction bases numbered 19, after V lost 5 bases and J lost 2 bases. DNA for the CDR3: TGTGCCAGCAGTGCTCTTACAGGGGGATGGCCTGTATCCAACACTGAAGCTTTCTTT. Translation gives CASSALTGGWPVSNTEAFF.

CDR3 sequence: CASSLVIGGGLGVNEQFF. CDR3 sequence (DNA): TGTGCCAGCAGCTTAGTCATCGGTGGGGGACTAGGGGTCAATGAGCAGTTCTTC. The chain has TRBV7-2 and TRBJ2-1, with 8 bases matching TRBD2. The CDR3 sequence is 18 residues long. The V gene's germline CDR1 is SGHTA and CDR2 FQGNSA. J was trimmed by 6 bases and V by 1 base; bases with no gene match: 14.

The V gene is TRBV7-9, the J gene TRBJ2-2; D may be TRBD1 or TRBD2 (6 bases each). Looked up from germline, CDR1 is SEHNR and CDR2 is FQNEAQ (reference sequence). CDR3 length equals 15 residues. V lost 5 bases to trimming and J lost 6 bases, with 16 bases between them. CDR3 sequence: CASSTPWGAAGELFF. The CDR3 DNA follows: TGTGCCAGCAGCACCCCATGGGGGGCAGCCGGGGAGCTGTTTTTT.

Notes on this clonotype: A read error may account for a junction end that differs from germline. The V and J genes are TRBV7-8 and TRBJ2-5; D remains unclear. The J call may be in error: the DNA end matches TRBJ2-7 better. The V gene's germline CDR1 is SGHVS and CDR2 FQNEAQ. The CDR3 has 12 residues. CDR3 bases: TGTGCCAGCAGCTTGAACTCCGACGAGCAGTACTTC. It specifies CASSLNSDEQYF.

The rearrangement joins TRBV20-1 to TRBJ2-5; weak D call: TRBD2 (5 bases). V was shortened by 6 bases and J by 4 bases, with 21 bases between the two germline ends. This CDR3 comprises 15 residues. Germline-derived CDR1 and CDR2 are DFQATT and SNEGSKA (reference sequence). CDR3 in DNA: TGCAGTGCCCAGATCTTTGGAGAGGGCCTAGAGACCCAGTACTTC. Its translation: CSAQIFGEGLETQYF.

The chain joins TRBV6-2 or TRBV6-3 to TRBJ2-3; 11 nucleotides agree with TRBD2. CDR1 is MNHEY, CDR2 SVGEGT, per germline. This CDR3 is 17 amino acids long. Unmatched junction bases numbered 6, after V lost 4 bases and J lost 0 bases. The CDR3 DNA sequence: TGTGCCAGCAGTTTCCCGACTAGCGGGATTAGCACAGATACGCAGTATTTT. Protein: CASSFPTSGISTDTQYF.

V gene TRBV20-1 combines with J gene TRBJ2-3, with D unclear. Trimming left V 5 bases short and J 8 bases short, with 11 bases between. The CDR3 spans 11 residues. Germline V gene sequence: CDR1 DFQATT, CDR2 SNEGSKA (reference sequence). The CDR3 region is CSASTVGTQYF. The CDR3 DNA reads TGCAGTGCTTCCACTGTAGGTACGCAGTATTTT.

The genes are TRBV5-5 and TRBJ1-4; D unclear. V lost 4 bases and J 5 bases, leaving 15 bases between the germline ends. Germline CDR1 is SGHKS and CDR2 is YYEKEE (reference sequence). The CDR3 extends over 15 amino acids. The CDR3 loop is CASSPLTGKNEKLFF. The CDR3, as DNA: TGTGCCAGCAGCCCGCTGACCGGGAAGAATGAAAAACTGTTTTTT.

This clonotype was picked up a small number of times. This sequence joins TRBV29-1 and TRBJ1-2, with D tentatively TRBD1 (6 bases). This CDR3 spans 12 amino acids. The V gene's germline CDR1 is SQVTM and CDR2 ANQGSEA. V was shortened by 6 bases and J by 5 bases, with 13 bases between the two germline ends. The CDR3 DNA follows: TGCAGCGTCCACAGGCAGGGGTATGGCTACACCTTC. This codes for CSVHRQGYGYTF.